A single sample is the source of the 9 T cell receptor beta chains below, sequenced in a study of cytomegalovirus exposure and HLA in healthy donors. The PCR used 60 Vbeta and 13 Jbeta primers. Method: immunoSEQ multiplex PCR; TCRdb's copy keeps in-frame clones and lacks some. The sample carries about 160,000 clones, 82% recorded once. Sequences were obtained from PBMCs. The receptors were gathered from a man aged 50 to 60 in good health and CMV-seropositive.

This clone is large in the sample. The DNA for the CDR3 is TGTGCCAGCAGCTTAGCCAATATCTACTCTGGAAACACCATATATTTT. It specifies CASSLANIYSGNTIYF. The chain couples TRBV7-9 to TRBJ1-3; D is ambiguous. The ends were cut back, 0 bases at V and 0 bases at J, with 9 bases in the middle. The CDR3 length is 16 residues. CDR1 is SEHNR and CDR2 is FQNEAQ in the germline V gene (reference sequence).

The chain employs TRBV6-5 and TRBJ2-7, with no clear D. The germline V and J ends were trimmed by 6 bases and 2 bases, with 8 bases remaining between them. Looked up from germline, CDR1 is MNHEY and CDR2 is SVGAGI. The CDR3 sequence is 12 residues long. This CDR3 is CASSPSPYEQYF. CDR3 nucleotides: TGTGCCAGCAGCCCTTCTCCCTACGAGCAGTACTTC.

This clone has a single count. V gene TRBV28 combines with J gene TRBJ1-3, with a tentative D call TRBD1 (5 bases). CDR1 is MDHEN and CDR2 is SYDVKM in the germline V gene. CDR3 length: 15 amino acids. Trimming shortened V by 1 base and J by 4 bases, and 11 bases separated the two germline ends. CDR3 sequence reads: CASSLSQGEGNTIYF. The CDR3, as DNA: TGTGCCAGCAGTTTATCCCAGGGTGAGGGAAACACCATATATTTT.

The chain recombines TRBV13 with TRBJ2-3; 11 bases map to TRBD2. V dropped 6 bases and J dropped 4; count of bases not matched to a gene: 9. The CDR3 length is 16 residues. Per germline, CDR1 PRHDT and CDR2 FYEKMQ (reference sequence). For the CDR3, the DNA is TGTGCCAGCAGTAAGACTAGCGGGAAGTATTCAGATACGCAGTATTTT. This sequence encodes CASSKTSGKYSDTQYF. The full variable domain, with the rest looked up from reference TRBV13 and TRBJ2-3, is AAGVIQSPRHLIKEKRETATLKCYPIPRHDTVYWYQQGPGQDPQFLISFYEKMQSDKGSIPDRFSAQQFSDYHSELNMSSLELGDSALYFCASSKTSGKYSDTQYFGPGTRLTVL.

The rearrangement uses TRBV29-1 and TRBJ2-7; 7 bases are a match to TRBD1. CDR3 size: 16 residues. V was clipped by 0 bases and J by 4 bases; unmatched bases: 12. Germline V gene data show CDR1 as SQVTM and CDR2 as ANQGSEA. In nucleotides, the CDR3 is TGCAGCGTTGAAGATATAGTGGCAGGGGGTAGGTACGAGCAGTACTTC. Translated: CSVEDIVAGGRYEQYF.

V is TRBV7-3 and J is TRBJ2-1, with TRBD2 identical over 10 bases. Germline trimming cut 2 bases from V and 3 bases from J; bases unmatched to any gene: 4. The CDR3 consists of 16 residues. The germline V gene has CDR1 SGHTA and CDR2 FQGTGA. The CDR3 DNA is TGTGCCAGCAGCTTAGCTAGCGGGGGAGGCTACAATGAGCAGTTCTTC. Amino acids: CASSLASGGGYNEQFF. Full variable domain (missing parts from reference TRBV7-3 and TRBJ2-1): GAGVSQTPSNKVTEKGKYVELRCDPISGHTALYWYRQSLGQGPEFLIYFQGTGAADDSGLPNDRFFAVRPEGSVSTLKIQRTERGDSAVYLCASSLASGGGYNEQFFGPGTRLTVL.

The chain combines TRBV6-6 with TRBJ2-7; 7 nucleotides line up with TRBD1. Germline V lookup: CDR1 MNHNY, CDR2 SVGAGI (reference sequence). V shed 5 bases, J shed 10 bases, and the junction held 14 bases outside the gene matches. CDR3 size: 14 residues. For the CDR3, the DNA is TGTGCCAGCAGTAAGGACAGGAGCAGGTTGAGTCAGTACTTC. Translated, it gives CASSKDRSRLSQYF.

The chain recombines TRBV28 with TRBJ2-7; D is possibly TRBD1 (6 bases). The CDR3 has 13 residues. CDR1 is MDHEN and CDR2 is SYDVKM in the germline V gene. V dropped 4 bases and J dropped 3 bases, with 10 bases sitting between them. CDR3 bases: TGTGCCAGCAGTTCCGCGGACAGCTACGAGCAGTACTTC. The encoded protein is CASSSADSYEQYF.

The J gene is TRBJ2-3, the V gene TRBV5-1; weak D call: TRBD2 (6 bases). CDR1 is SGHRS and CDR2 is YFSETQ in the germline V gene. The V end was cut by 0 bases, the J end by 3 bases, with 8 bases between. The CDR3 is 14 amino acids. The CDR3 spells CASSLGLGTDTQYF. DNA for the CDR3: TGCGCCAGCAGCTTGGGACTAGGTACAGATACGCAGTATTTT.